This TCR beta chain was profiled in a study of blood T cell repertoires in COVID-19 (dated by TCRdb to the early 2020s). For the wider study: The collaborator samples originated in the United States, Italy and Spain and spanned the acute and convalescent phases of COVID-19. The material from the prospective study consisted of cDNA or gDNA derived from T cells, B-cell-depleted T cells, or PBMCs. The dataset comprised deeply sampled blood TCRbeta repertoires from subjects exposed to, actively infected with, or recovered from COVID-19. The repertoires were released in a freely available public database intended as a resource for research on the immune response to SARS-CoV-2. The samples were drawn from two sources: the first 160 participants of the ongoing ImmuneRACE study, and 1,254 subjects contributed by 6 global collaborators. A de-identified subject ID, COVID-19 status, age in years and sex were almost always included in the sample metadata. Where available, HLA class I and class II types were obtained from metadata supplied by the sample provider rather than from assay-based typing. Beyond this particular receptor, the publication reports: Clinical and demographic metadata were provided uncurated, with the amount varying by source and participant.

The collaborating institutions used their own protocols to collect whole blood in K2EDTA tubes. For TCRbeta analysis, collaborators shipped samples in one of three forms: frozen whole blood, isolated PBMCs, or DNA extracted from either of those sample types. TCRbeta CDR3 regions were amplified from genomic DNA by means of the immunoSEQ Assay, a bias-controlled multiplex PCR. In the authors' own workflow: Nucleated cell counts per sample were estimated from amplification of reference gene primers within the assay. To quantify the absolute abundance of each unique TCRbeta CDR3 rearrangement, sequence reads were collapsed and filtered. For each sample, productive Simpson clonality was calculated by taking the square root of Simpson's diversity index across productive rearrangements. Imported from immuneACCESS, the table was reduced by TCRdb to in-frame sequences with V and J called. These copies leave out some clones; in studies compared against another copy, an unresolved V gene accounts for under half, and the cause of the remainder is not known. Clone size and V and J calls were adopted from that table, with D and trimming inferred from the DNA. This sample is represented by approximately 130,000 clones; over 75% of them were singletons. Approximately 30% of the sample belongs to the ten largest clones.

This clone was recorded once. The antigen this receptor binds is unknown. Per-nucleotide qualities are absent, and no much larger clonotype sits a single base away. CDR1 and CDR2, looked up from the germline V gene, are KGHDR and SFDVKD. The V end gives up 12 bases and the J end 5 bases, leaving 8 bases in the junction not matched to a gene. The CDR3 numbers 13 residues from cysteine through phenylalanine. The CDR3 DNA has 39 bases and is translated from base 1. The sample was peripheral blood. This sequence originates from a man in his sixties or seventies with active or convalescent COVID-19. This receptor chain uses TRBV24-1 and TRBJ1-1; 10 bases in the middle match TRBD1. The bases are TGTGCCTCTAGACAGGGGGCAGGGACTGAAGCTTTCTTT. Translated, it gives CASRQGAGTEAFF.